This TCR beta chain was recovered during a study of response to subunit inactivated influenza vaccine (dated by TCRdb to 2016 to 2019). At the level of the whole study: Deep quantitative T cell receptor repertoire profiling was used in the study to track responses to a trivalent subunit inactivated influenza vaccine.

The V end gives up 1 base and the J end 4 bases, leaving 6 bases in the junction not matched to a gene. The germline V gene sets CDR1 to SGHAT and CDR2 to FQNNGV. The CDR3 contains 18 residues, cysteine and phenylalanine counted. The CDR3 DNA has 54 bases and is translated from base 1. On this clonotype: What this receptor recognizes is not known. Per-base qualities were not stored, and no clone one base away is much larger.

Library construction relied on RT-PCR. The sequencing machine was an Illumina HiSeq 2500. The public reads were reanalyzed by TCRdb: fastp trimming at Q25, MiXCR alignment, in-frame beta chains only. Every CDR3 protein is listed once, alongside the most common genes and DNA of its rows. The sample has over 750,000 distinct CDR3 sequences on record, approximately 22% of them singletons. The ten largest clones capture about a tenth of the sample. Study-level results and caveats: The authors proposed that each seasonal influenza vaccination may bring in only a limited number of new T cells.

The receptor's source is a man in his fifties who received an inactivated influenza vaccine. Donor details come from another sample of the same person, matched by shared clones. The V gene is TRBV11-2 and the J gene is TRBJ2-6; 11 junctional bases match TRBD2. The sample consisted of PBMCs from blood, taken roughly 5 days after vaccination. CDR3 region: CASSLGASGGFGANVLTF. The DNA sequence is TGTGCCAGCAGCTTAGGAGCTAGCGGGGGGTTCGGGGCCAACGTCCTGACTTTC.